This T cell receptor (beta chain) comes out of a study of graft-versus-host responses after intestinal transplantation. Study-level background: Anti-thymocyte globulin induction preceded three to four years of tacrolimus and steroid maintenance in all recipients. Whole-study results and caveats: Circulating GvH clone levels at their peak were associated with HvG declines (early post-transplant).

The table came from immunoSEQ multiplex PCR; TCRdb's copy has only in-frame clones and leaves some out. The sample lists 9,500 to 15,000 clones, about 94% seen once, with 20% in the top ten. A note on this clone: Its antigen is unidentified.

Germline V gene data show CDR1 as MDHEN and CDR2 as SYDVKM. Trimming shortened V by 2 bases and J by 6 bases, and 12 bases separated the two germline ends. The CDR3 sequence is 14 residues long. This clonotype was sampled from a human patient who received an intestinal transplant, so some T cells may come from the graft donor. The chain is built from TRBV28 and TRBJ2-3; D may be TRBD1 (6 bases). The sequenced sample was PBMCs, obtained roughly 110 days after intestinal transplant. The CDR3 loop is CASSLGGGGDTQYF. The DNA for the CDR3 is TGTGCCAGCAGTTTAGGGGGCGGTGGGGATACGCAGTATTTT.